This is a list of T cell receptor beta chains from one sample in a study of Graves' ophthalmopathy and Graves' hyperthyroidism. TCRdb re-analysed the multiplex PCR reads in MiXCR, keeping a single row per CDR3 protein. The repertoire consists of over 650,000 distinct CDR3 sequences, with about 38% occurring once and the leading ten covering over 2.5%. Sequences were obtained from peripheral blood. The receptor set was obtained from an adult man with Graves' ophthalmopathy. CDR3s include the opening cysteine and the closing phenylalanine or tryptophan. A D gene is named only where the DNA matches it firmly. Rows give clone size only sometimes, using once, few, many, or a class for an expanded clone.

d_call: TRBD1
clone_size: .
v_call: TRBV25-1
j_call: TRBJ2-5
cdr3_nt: TGTGCCAGCAGTGAGGCGGTGAAGGACAGGGGCGGGGAGACCCAGTACTTC
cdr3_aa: CASSEAVKDRGGETQYF

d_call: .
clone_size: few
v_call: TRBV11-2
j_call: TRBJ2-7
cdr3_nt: TGTGCCAGCAGCTTAAAGGGTTACGGCTTGTACTTC
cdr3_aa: CASSLKGYGLYF

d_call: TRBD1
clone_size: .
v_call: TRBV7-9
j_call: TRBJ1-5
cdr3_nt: TGTGCCTGGAGGGAGGGGACAGGGGTCCGTGGCAATCAGCCCCAGCATTTT
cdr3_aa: CAWREGTGVRGNQPQHF

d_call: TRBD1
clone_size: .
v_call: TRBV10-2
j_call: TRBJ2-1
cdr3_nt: TGCGCCAGCGGACAGGGCTCCTACAATGAGCAGTTCTTC
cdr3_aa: CASGQGSYNEQFF

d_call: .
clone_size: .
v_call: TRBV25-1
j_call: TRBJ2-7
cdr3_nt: TGTGCCAGCCGGGACACCTACTACGAGCAGTACTTC
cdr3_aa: CASRDTYYEQYF

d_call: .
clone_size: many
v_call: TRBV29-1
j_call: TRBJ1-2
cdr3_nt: TGCAGCGTTGGGGCGAGTGGGGGGAGCTATGGCTACACCTTC
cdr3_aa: CSVGASGGSYGYTF

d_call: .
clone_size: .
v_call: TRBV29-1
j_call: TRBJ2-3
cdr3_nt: TGCAGCGTTGAAGGCAGGGGCGGGAATGAGCAGTATTTT
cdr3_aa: CSVEGRGGNEQYF

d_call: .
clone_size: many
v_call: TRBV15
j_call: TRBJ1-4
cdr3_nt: TGTGCCACCAGCAGAGATTTCACCGCAACTAATGAAAAACTGTTTTTT
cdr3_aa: CATSRDFTATNEKLFF

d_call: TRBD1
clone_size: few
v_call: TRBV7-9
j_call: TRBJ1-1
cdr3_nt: TGTGCCAGCAGCTTGGGACAGGGAGATTATGAAGCTTTCTTT
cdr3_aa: CASSLGQGDYEAFF

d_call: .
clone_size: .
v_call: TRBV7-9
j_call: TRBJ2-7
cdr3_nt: TGTGCCAGCAGCCCCGCCAACCTCAGGCGTTCCGAGCAGTACTTC
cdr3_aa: CASSPANLRRSEQYF

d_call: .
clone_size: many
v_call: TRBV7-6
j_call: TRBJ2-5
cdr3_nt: TGTGCCAGCAGCCGACGTTTTAGGGGCCCGACAGAGACCCAGTACTTC
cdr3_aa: CASSRRFRGPTETQYF

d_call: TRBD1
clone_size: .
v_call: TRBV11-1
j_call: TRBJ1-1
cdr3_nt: TGTGCCAGCAGCGTTATGGACAGGCAGCGCACTGAAGCTTTCTTT
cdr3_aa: CASSVMDRQRTEAFF

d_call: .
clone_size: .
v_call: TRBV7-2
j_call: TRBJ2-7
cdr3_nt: TGTGCCAGCAGCTTAGAAGTATTC
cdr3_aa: CASSLEVF

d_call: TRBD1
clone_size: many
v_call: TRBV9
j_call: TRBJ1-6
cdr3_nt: TGTGCCAGCAGCGTAGACGGACAGGGGTATTCACCCCTCCACTTT
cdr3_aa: CASSVDGQGYSPLHF

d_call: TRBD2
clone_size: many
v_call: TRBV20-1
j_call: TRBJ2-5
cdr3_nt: TGCAGTGGAGGGACTAGTCAAGAGACCCAGTACTTC
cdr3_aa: CSGGTSQETQYF

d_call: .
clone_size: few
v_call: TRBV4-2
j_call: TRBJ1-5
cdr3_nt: TGTGCCTGGAGTGTCAATAATCAGCCCCAGCATTTT
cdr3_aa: CAWSVNNQPQHF

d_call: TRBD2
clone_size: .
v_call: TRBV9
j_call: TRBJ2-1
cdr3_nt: TGTGCCAGCAGCCCCGGTGGCCAGCGGGGCCAGTTCTTC
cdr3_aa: CASSPGGQRGQFF

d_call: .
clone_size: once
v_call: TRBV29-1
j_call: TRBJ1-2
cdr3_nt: TGCAGCGTCGGGGCAGTATACTATGGCTACACCTTC
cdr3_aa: CSVGAVYYGYTF

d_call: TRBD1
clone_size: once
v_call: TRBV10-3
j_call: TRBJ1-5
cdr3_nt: TGTGCCATCAGTGACCCGGGACAGGAGGATCAGCCCCAGCATTTT
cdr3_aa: CAISDPGQEDQPQHF

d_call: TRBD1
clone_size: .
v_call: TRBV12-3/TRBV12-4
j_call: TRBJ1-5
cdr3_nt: TGTGCCAGCAGTGACGCGACAGGGAAGGAAAATCAGCCCCAGCATTTT
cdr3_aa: CASSDATGKENQPQHF

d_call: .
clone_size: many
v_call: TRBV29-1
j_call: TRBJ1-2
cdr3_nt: TGCAGCGTTGAACGCAGGGGAAACTATGGCTACACCTTC
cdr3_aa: CSVERRGNYGYTF

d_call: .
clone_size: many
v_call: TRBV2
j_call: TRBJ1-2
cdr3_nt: TGTGCCAGCGCCGGTGGTGGCTACACCTTC
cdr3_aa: CASAGGGYTF

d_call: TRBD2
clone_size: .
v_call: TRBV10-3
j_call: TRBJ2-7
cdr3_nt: TGTGCCATCAGTTACTCACGGGGGGGCTCCTACGAGCAGTACTTC
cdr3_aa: CAISYSRGGSYEQYF

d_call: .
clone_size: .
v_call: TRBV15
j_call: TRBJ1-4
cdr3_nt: TGTGCTACCAAACAGGGTACGGACGAAAAACTGTTTTTT
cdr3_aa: CATKQGTDEKLFF

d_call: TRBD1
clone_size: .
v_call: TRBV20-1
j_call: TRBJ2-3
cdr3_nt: TGCAGTGCTAGAGATCGCAGGGGGCTGACAGATACGCAGTATTTT
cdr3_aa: CSARDRRGLTDTQYF

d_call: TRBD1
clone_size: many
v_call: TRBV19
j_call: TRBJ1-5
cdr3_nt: TGTGCCAGTACCCAGGGGGGGCTCAATCAGCCCCAGCATTTT
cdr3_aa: CASTQGGLNQPQHF

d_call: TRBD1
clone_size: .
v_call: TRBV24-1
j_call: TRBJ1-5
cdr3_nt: TGTGCCACCTCGACAGGGAGCAATCAGCCCCAGCATTTT
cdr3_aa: CATSTGSNQPQHF

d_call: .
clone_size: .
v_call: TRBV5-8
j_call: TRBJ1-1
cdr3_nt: TGTGCCAGCAGCTTGGAGTTTGCGGACACTGAAGCTTTCTTT
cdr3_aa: CASSLEFADTEAFF

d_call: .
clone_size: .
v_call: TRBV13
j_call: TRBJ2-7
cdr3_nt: TGTGCCAGCAGCTTAGTGCTTAGGGAAAACGAGCAGTACTTC
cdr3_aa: CASSLVLRENEQYF

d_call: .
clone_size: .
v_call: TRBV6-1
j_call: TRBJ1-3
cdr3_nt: TGTGCCAGCGAAAGAAGTAGCTCTGGAAACACCATATATTTT
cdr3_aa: CASERSSSGNTIYF

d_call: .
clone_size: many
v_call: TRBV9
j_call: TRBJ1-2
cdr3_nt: TGTGCCAGCAGCGGGACAGACAACGGCTACACCTTC
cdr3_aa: CASSGTDNGYTF

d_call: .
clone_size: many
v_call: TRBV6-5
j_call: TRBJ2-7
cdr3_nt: TGTGCCAGCAGGGGTTTCGGGTACGAGCAGTACTTC
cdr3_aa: CASRGFGYEQYF

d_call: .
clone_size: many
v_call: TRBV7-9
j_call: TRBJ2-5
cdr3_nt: TGTGCCAGCGGCCTCGGCCCGGCAGAGACCCAGTACTTC
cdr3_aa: CASGLGPAETQYF

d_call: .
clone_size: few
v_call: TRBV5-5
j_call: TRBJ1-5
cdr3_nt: TGCGCCAGCAGCCAAGAACAGGGATTTTGGAGTCAGCCCCAGCATTTT
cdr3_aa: CASSQEQGFWSQPQHF

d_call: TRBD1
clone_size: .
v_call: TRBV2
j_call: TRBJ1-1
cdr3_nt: TGTGCCAGCAATGGACAGGGGGCGACTGAAGCTTTCTTT
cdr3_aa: CASNGQGATEAFF

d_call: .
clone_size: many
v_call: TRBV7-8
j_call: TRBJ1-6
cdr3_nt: TGTGCCAGCAGCTTAGTGGGGGGGGTCTATAATTCACCCCTCCACTTT
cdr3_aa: CASSLVGGVYNSPLHF

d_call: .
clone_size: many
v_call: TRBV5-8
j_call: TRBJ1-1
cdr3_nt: TGTGCCAGCAGCTTAGTGGGCGCGGACACTGAAGCTTTCTTT
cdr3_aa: CASSLVGADTEAFF

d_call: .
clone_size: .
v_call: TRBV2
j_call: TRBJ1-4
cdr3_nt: TGTGCCAGCAGTGATGGGTCAGGGGCTAATGAAAAACTGTTTTTT
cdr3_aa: CASSDGSGANEKLFF